This TCR beta chain was recovered during a study of blood T cell repertoires in COVID-19. CDR3 length equals 15 residues. Germline CDR1 reads ENHRY; CDR2 reads SYGVKD. Trimming cost V 3 bases and J 6 bases; bases outside gene matches: 6. Some clones are missing from TCRdb's copy, which holds only in-frame ones; the method was immunoSEQ multiplex PCR. The table lists a few hundred thousand clones, approximately 90% of them singletons, with roughly 6% in the top ten. Seattle cases were enrolled at active infection and followed longitudinally. The chain recombines TRBV10-3 with TRBJ2-2; 8 nucleotides match TRBD2. Sequencing was done on a sample of peripheral blood. This TCR derives from a woman between 25 and 40 years old with COVID-19, enrolled during active disease. In DNA, the CDR3 is TGTGCCATCAGTGAACCCGGGAGGGTTTCCGGGGAGCTGTTTTTT. Its translation: CAISEPGRVSGELFF.